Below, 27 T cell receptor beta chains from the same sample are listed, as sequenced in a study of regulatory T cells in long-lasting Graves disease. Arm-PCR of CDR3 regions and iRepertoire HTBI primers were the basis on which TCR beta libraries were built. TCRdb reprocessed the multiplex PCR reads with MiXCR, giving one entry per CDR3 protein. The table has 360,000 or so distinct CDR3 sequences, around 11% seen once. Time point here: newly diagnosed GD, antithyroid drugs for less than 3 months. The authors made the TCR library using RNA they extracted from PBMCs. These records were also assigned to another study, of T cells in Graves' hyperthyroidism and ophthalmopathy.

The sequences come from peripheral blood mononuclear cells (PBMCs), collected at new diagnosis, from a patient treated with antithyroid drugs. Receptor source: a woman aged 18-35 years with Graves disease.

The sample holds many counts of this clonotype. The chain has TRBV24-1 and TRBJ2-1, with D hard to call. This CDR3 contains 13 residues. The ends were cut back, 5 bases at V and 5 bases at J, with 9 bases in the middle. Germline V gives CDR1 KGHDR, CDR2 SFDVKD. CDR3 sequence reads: CATSGSWNNEQFF. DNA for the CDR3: TGTGCCACCAGTGGTAGTTGGAACAATGAGCAGTTCTTC.

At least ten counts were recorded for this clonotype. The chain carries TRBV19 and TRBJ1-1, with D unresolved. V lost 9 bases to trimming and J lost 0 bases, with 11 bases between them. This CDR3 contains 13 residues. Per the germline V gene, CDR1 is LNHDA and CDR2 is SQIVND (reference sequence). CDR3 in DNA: TGTGCCAGCAGCCCCTCATTGAACACTGAAGCTTTCTTT. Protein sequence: CASSPSLNTEAFF.

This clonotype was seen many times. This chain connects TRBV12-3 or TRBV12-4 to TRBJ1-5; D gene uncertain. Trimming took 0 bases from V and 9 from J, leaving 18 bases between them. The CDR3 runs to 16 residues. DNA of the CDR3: TGTGCCAGCAGTTTAGCCCGAAAGACTGGGTTAGGGCCCCAGCATTTT. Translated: CASSLARKTGLGPQHF.

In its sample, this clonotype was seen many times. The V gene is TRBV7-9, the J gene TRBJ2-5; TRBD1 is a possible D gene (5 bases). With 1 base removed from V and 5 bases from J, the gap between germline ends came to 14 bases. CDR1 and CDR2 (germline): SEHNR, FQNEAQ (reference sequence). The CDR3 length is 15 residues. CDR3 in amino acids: CASSLGQWLEETQYF. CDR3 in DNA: TGTGCCAGCAGCTTAGGACAGTGGCTTGAGGAGACCCAGTACTTC.

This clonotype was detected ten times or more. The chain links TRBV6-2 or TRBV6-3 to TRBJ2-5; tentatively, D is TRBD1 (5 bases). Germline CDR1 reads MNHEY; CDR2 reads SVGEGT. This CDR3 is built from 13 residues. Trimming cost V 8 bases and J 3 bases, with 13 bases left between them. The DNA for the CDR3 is TGTGCCAGCCTCGCGGACACTAAAGAGACCCAGTACTTC. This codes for CASLADTKETQYF.

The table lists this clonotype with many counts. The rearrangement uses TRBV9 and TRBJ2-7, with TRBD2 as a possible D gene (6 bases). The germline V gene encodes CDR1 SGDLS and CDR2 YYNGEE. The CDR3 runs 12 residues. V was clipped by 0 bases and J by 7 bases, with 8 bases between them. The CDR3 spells CASSVGGKEQYF. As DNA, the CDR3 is TGTGCCAGCAGCGTAGGCGGGAAGGAGCAGTACTTC.

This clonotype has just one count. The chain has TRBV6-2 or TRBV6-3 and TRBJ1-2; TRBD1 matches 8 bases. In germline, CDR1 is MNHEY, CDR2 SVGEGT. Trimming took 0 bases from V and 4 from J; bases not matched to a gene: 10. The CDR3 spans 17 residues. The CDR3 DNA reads TGTGCCAGCAGTTACTCTATGGACAGGGACATTTTCTATGGCTACACCTTC. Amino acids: CASSYSMDRDIFYGYTF.

As DNA, the CDR3 is TGTGCCAGCAGTTCTAGACTAGCGGGGGGTATGAGCTCCTACAATGAGCAGTTCTTC. It is translated as CASSSRLAGGMSSYNEQFF. The chain carries TRBV27 and TRBJ2-1; TRBD2 matches at 13 bases. Unmatched junction bases numbered 9, after V lost 4 bases and J lost 0 bases. This CDR3 has 19 amino acids. Germline-derived CDR1 and CDR2 are MNHEY and SMNVEV (reference sequence).

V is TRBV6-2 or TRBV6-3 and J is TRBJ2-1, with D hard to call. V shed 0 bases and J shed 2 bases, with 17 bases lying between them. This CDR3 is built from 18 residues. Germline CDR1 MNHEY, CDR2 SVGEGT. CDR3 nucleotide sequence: TGTGCCAGCAGTTACTCGAGTCTCGACTTCGAGGCCTACAATGAGCAGTTCTTC. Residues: CASSYSSLDFEAYNEQFF.

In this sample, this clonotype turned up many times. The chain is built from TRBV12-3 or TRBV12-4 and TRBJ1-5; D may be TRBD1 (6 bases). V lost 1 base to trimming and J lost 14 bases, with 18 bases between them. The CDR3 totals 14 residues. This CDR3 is CASSLGGTRYTEHF. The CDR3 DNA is TGTGCCAGCAGTTTAGGAGGGACAAGATATACCGAGCATTTT.

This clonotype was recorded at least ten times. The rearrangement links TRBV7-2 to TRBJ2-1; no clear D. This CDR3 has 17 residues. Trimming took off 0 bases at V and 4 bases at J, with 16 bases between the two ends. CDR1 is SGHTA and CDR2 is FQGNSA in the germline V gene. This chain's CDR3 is CASSLALGKLGYNEQFF. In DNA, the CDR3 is TGTGCCAGCAGCTTAGCCCTCGGCAAGTTGGGGTACAATGAGCAGTTCTTC.

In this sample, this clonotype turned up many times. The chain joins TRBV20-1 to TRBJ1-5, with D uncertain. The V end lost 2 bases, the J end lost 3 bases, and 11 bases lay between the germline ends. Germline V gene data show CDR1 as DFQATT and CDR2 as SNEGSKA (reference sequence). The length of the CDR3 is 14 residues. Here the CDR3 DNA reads TGCAGTGCTAGAAATAGAGTATACAATCAGCCCCAGCATTTT. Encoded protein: CSARNRVYNQPQHF.

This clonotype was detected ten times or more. The CDR3 region has the DNA TGTGCCAGCAGCTTAGCGTATTTTGATGGCTACACCTTC. Protein product: CASSLAYFDGYTF. The chain uses TRBV7-9 and TRBJ1-2; D remains unclear. This CDR3 has 13 amino acids. The V end lost 0 bases, the J end lost 6 bases, and 8 bases lay between the germline ends. CDR1 and CDR2 from the germline V gene are SEHNR and FQNEAQ (reference sequence).

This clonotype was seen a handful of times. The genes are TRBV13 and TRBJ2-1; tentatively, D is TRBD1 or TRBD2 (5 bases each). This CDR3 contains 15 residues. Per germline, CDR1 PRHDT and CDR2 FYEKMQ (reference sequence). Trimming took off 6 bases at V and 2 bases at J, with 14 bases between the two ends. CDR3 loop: CASSFGRGTYNEQFF. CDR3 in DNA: TGTGCCAGCAGTTTTGGACGGGGCACCTACAATGAGCAGTTCTTC.

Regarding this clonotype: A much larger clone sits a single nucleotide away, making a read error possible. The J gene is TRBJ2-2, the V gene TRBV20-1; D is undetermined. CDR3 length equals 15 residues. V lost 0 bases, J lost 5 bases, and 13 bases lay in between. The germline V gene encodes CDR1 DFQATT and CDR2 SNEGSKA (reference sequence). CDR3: CSARDIAIATGELFF. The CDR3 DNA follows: TGCAGTGCTAGAGATATTGCGATTGCGACCGGGGAGCTGTTTTTT.

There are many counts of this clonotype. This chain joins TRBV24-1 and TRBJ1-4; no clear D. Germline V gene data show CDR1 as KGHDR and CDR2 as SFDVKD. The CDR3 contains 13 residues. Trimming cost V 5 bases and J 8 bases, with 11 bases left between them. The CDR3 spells CATSVGADEKLFF. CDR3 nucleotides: TGTGCCACCAGTGTTGGAGCCGACGAAAAACTGTTTTTT.

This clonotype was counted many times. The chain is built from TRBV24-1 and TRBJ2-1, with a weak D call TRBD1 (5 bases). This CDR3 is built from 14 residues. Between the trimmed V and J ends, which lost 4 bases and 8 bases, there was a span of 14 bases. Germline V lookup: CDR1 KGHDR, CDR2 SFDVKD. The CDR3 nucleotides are TGTGCCACCAGTGACCAGAGACAGACAGATGAGCAGTTCTTC. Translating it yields CATSDQRQTDEQFF.

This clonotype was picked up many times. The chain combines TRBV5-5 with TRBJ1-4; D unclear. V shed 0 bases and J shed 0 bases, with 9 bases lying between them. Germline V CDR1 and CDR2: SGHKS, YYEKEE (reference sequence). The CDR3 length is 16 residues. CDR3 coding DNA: TGTGCCAGCAGCTTGGATCTCCGGGCAACTAATGAAAAACTGTTTTTT. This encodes CASSLDLRATNEKLFF.

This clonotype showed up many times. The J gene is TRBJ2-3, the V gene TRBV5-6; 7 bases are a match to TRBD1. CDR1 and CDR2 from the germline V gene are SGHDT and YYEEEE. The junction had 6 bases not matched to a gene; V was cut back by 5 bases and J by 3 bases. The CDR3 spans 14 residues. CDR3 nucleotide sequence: TGTGCCAGCAGTGAAGGGGGCTGGACAGATACGCAGTATTTT. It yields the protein CASSEGGWTDTQYF. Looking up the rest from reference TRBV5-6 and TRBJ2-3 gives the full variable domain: DAGVTQSPTHLIKTRGQQVTLRCSPKSGHDTVSWYQQALGQGPQFIFQYYEEEERQRGNFPDRFSGHQFPNYSSELNVNALLLGDSALYLCASSEGGWTDTQYFGPGTRLTVL.

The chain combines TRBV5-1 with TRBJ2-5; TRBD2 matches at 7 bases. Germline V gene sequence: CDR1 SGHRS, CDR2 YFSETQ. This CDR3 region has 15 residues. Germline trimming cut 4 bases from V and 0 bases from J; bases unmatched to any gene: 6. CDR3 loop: CASSAGDQYQETQYF. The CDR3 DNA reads TGCGCCAGCAGCGCGGGGGACCAGTACCAAGAGACCCAGTACTTC.

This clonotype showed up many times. The CDR3 region is CASSLSTGFGSYNSPLHF. The CDR3 DNA sequence: TGTGCCAGCAGTTTATCCACAGGGTTCGGGTCCTATAATTCACCCCTCCACTTT. This rearrangement joins TRBV27 to TRBJ1-6; maybe TRBD1 (6 bases). V gave up 0 bases and J gave up 1 base, with 13 bases separating them. From germline, CDR1 is MNHEY and CDR2 SMNVEV (reference sequence). The CDR3 length is 18 residues.

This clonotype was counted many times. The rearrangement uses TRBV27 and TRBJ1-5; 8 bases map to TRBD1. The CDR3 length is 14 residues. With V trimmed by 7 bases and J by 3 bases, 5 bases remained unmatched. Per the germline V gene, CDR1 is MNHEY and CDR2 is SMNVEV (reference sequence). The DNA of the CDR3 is TGTGCCAGCAAACAGGGGGTGAACAATCAGCCCCAGCATTTT. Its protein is CASKQGVNNQPQHF.

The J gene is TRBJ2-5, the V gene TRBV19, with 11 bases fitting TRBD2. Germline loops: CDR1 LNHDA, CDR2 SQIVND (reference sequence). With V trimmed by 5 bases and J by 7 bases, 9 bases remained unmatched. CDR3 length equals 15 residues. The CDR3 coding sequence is TGTGCCAGTAGTGCCCTACTAGCGGGAGATGGGACCCAGTACTTC. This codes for CASSALLAGDGTQYF.

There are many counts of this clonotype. The CDR3 spells CASSPLQGKDTEAFF. CDR3 in DNA: TGTGCCAGCTCACCCTTACAGGGGAAGGACACTGAAGCTTTCTTT. The chain couples TRBV18 to TRBJ1-1, with TRBD1 identical over 7 bases. The V gene's germline CDR1 is KGHSH and CDR2 LQKENI. The CDR3 consists of 15 residues. Unmatched junction bases numbered 7, after V lost 3 bases and J lost 3 bases.

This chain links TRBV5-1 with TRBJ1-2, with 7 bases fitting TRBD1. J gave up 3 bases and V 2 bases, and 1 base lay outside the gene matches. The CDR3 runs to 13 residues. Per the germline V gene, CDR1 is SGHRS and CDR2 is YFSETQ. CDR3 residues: CASSFTGDYGYTF. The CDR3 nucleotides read TGCGCCAGCAGCTTCACAGGGGACTATGGCTACACCTTC.

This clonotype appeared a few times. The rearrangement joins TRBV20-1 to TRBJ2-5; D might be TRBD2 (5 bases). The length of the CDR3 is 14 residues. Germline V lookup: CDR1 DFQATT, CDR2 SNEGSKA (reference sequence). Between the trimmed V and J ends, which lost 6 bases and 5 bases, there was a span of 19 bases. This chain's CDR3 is CSAQLEEVEETQYF. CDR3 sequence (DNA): TGCAGTGCCCAACTAGAAGAAGTTGAGGAGACCCAGTACTTC.

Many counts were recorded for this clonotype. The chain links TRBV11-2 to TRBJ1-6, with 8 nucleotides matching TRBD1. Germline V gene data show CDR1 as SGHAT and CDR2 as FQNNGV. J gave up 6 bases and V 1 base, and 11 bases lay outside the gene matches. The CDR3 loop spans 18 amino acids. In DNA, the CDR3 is TGTGCCAGCAGCTTAGTTCCAGGGGGCGTAGTCCTTAATTCACCCCTCCACTTT. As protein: CASSLVPGGVVLNSPLHF. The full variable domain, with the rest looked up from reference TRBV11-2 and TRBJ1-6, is EAGVAQSPRYKIIEKRQSVAFWCNPISGHATLYWYQQILGQGPKLLIQFQNNGVVDDSQLPKDRFSAERLKGVDSTLKIQPAKLEDSAVYLCASSLVPGGVVLNSPLHFGNGTRLTVT.